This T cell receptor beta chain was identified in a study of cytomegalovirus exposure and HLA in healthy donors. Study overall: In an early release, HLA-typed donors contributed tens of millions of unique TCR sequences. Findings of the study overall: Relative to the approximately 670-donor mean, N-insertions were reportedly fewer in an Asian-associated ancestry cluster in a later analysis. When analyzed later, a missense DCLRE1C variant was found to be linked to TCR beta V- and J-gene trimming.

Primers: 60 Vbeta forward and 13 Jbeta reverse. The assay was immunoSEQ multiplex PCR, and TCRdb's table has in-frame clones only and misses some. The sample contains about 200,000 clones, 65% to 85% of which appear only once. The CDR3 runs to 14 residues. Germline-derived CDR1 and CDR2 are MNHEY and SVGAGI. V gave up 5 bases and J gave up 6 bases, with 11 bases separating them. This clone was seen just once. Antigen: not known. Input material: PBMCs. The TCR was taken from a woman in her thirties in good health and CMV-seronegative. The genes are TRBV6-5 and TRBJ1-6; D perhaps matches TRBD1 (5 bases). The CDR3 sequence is CASSERQPNSPLHF. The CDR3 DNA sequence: TGTGCCAGCAGTGAGCGACAGCCTAATTCACCCCTCCACTTT.